This entry lists 24 T cell receptor beta chains sequenced from one sample in a study of control samples from healthy donors and cancer patients. Assay used: immunoSEQ multiplex PCR; TCRdb lists only in-frame clones, some missing. The sample yields some 200,000 clones, about 94% seen once. Sequences were obtained from blood. The origin of the receptors is a middle-aged man in good health.

This clone was observed once. This chain links TRBV10-3 with TRBJ1-2; D call uncertain. The CDR3 extends over 16 amino acids. V lost 4 bases and J 1 base, leaving 16 bases between the germline ends. Germline CDR1 reads ENHRY; CDR2 reads SYGVKD. The CDR3 sequence: CAISGYSTLHNYGYTF. DNA for the CDR3: TGTGCCATCAGTGGCTACAGCACCCTACATAACTATGGCTACACCTTC.

This sequence joins TRBV2 and TRBJ1-2; D may be TRBD1 (6 bases). V lost 6 bases and J 2 bases, leaving 13 bases between the germline ends. The CDR3 has 14 residues. Germline loops: CDR1 SNHLY, CDR2 FYNNEI. The CDR3 loop reads CASRTGTPNYGYTF. The CDR3 DNA is TGTGCCAGCAGGACGGGGACACCGAACTATGGCTACACCTTC.

This chain joins TRBV29-1 and TRBJ1-2; no firm D call. The CDR3 contains 10 residues. Germline CDR1 reads SQVTM; CDR2 reads ANQGSEA. V was trimmed by 6 bases and J by 8 bases, leaving 10 bases between them. CDR3 sequence: CSVDMIGYTF. The CDR3 bases are TGCAGCGTAGATATGATCGGCTACACCTTC. Based on the CDR3 plus reference TRBV29-1 and TRBJ1-2, the full variable domain is SAVISQKPSRDICQRGTSLTIQCQVDSQVTMMFWYRQQPGQSLTLIATANQGSEATYESGFVIDKFPISRPNLTFSTLTVSNMSPEDSSIYLCSVDMIGYTFGSGTRLTVV.

This chain connects TRBV7-2 to TRBJ2-7, with D possibly being TRBD1 (6 bases). There are 13 residues in the CDR3. CDR1 SGHTA and CDR2 FQGNSA come from the germline V gene. Trimming pared 1 base from V and 3 bases from J, leaving 7 bases between. The CDR3 DNA reads as TGTGCCAGCAGCTTAGAACAGGGCTACGAGCAGTACTTC. Translated, it gives CASSLEQGYEQYF. The full variable domain, completed using reference TRBV7-2 and TRBJ2-7, is GAGVSQSPSNKVTEKGKDVELRCDPISGHTALYWYRQSLGQGLEFLIYFQGNSAPDKSGLPSDRFSAERTGGSVSTLTIQRTQQEDSAVYLCASSLEQGYEQYFGPGTRLTVT.

The chain joins TRBV6-2 or TRBV6-3 to TRBJ2-3; D gene uncertain. The CDR3 is made up of 17 amino acids. Germline CDR1 MNHEY, CDR2 SVGEGT. Trimming took off 0 bases at V and 5 bases at J, with 18 bases between the two ends. DNA for the CDR3: TGTGCCAGCAGTTACTCTGGGTCACAATCGGGTAGAGATACGCAGTATTTT. This sequence encodes CASSYSGSQSGRDTQYF.

The chain links TRBV28 to TRBJ1-6, with D unclear. V was cut by 7 bases and J by 0 bases, with 10 bases left in between. The CDR3 totals 15 residues. Germline V gene data show CDR1 as MDHEN and CDR2 as SYDVKM. CDR3 region: CASNLGSSYNSPLHF. The CDR3 coding sequence is TGTGCCAGCAATCTCGGGAGCTCCTATAATTCACCCCTCCACTTT.

V is TRBV6-2 or TRBV6-3 and J is TRBJ2-7, with unresolved D. There are 14 residues in the CDR3. The germline CDR1 and CDR2 sequences are MNHEY and SVGEGT. V lost 0 bases and J 4 bases, leaving 10 bases between the germline ends. The CDR3 region has the DNA TGTGCCAGCAGTTACTCATGGGGAAGGTACGAGCAGTACTTC. Its translation is CASSYSWGRYEQYF.

This clone was detected once. This sequence joins TRBV24-1 and TRBJ2-5, with D possibly matching TRBD1 (6 bases). From germline, CDR1 is KGHDR and CDR2 SFDVKD. The V end lost 12 bases, the J end lost 2 bases, and 12 bases lay between the germline ends. The CDR3 is made up of 12 amino acids. CDR3 amino acids: CAAQGQQETQYF. The DNA of the CDR3 is TGTGCCGCCCAAGGACAGCAAGAGACCCAGTACTTC.

The chain has TRBV9 and TRBJ1-4; D not certain. The CDR3 extends over 14 amino acids. V lost 0 bases to trimming and J lost 7 bases, with 10 bases between them. CDR1 and CDR2 (germline): SGDLS, YYNGEE. CDR3 sequence: CASSVDGYLEKLFF. In DNA form, the CDR3 reads TGTGCCAGCAGCGTAGACGGGTATCTTGAAAAACTGTTTTTT.

J is TRBJ1-4 and V is TRBV19, with D possibly matching TRBD1 (6 bases). CDR1 LNHDA and CDR2 SQIVND come from the germline V gene (reference sequence). The CDR3 contains 15 residues. V was trimmed by 6 bases and J by 5 bases, leaving 16 bases between them. CDR3 amino acids: CASSLVRGENEKLFF. CDR3 DNA: TGTGCCAGTAGCCTCGTGAGGGGGGAAAATGAAAAACTGTTTTTT.

The V and J genes are TRBV7-2 and TRBJ1-2; D ambiguous. Trimming left V 1 base short and J 4 bases short, with 7 bases between. Germline V gene sequence: CDR1 SGHTA, CDR2 FQGNSA. This CDR3 has 13 amino acids. The CDR3: CASSLGGVYGYTF. The CDR3 coding sequence is TGTGCCAGCAGCTTAGGAGGAGTCTATGGCTACACCTTC.

In its sample, this clone was seen once. The J gene is TRBJ1-2, the V gene TRBV28, with D maybe TRBD1 (5 bases). CDR1 and CDR2 (germline): MDHEN, SYDVKM. There are 12 residues in the CDR3. V was shortened by 4 bases and J by 4 bases, with 7 bases between the two germline ends. CDR3 sequence: CASSSDSYGYTF. CDR3 sequence (DNA): TGTGCCAGCAGTTCCGACAGCTATGGCTACACCTTC.

This chain uses TRBV19 with TRBJ1-6; possibly TRBD1 for D (5 bases). The CDR3 extends over 12 amino acids. The V end lost 11 bases, the J end lost 9 bases, and 14 bases lay between the germline ends. Looked up from germline, CDR1 is LNHDA and CDR2 is SQIVND (reference sequence). The CDR3 coding sequence is TGTGCCGTCGGGGGTGGAGGTTCACCCCTCCACTTT. This codes for CAVGGGGSPLHF.

The chain employs TRBV24-1 and TRBJ2-1; D remains unclear. In germline, CDR1 is KGHDR, CDR2 SFDVKD. V lost 3 bases and J 5 bases, leaving 13 bases between the germline ends. This CDR3 contains 15 residues. The CDR3 loop is CATSDADGLNNEQFF. In DNA form, the CDR3 reads TGTGCCACCAGTGATGCGGACGGGTTAAACAATGAGCAGTTCTTC.

In its sample, this clone was seen once. The chain employs TRBV5-1 and TRBJ2-7, with D uncertain. V lost 0 bases to trimming and J lost 4 bases, with 5 bases between them. The CDR3 loop spans 12 amino acids. Germline values: CDR1 SGHRS, CDR2 YFSETQ. Here the CDR3 reads CASSLEGYEQYF. As DNA, the CDR3 is TGCGCCAGCAGCTTGGAAGGATACGAGCAGTACTTC.

The rearrangement joins TRBV19 to TRBJ1-2, with unresolved D. V lost 3 bases and J lost 4, with 15 bases in between. Germline CDR1 and CDR2: LNHDA and SQIVND (reference sequence). CDR3 size: 15 residues. For the CDR3, the DNA is TGTGCCAGTAGTATTTCGCCAGGAGTTATCTATGGCTACACCTTC. Its translation: CASSISPGVIYGYTF.

The V gene is TRBV7-6, the J gene TRBJ2-7, with 8 bases lining up with TRBD1. Germline V lookup: CDR1 SGHVS, CDR2 FNYEAQ. The CDR3 runs 14 residues. V dropped 7 bases and J dropped 7; count of bases not matched to a gene: 12. CDR3 region: CASINTGTGPEQYV. The DNA of the CDR3 is TGTGCCAGCATCAACACCGGGACAGGTCCGGAGCAGTACGTC.

The V and J genes are TRBV6-5 and TRBJ1-2, with D perhaps TRBD1 (6 bases). Trimming cost V 8 bases and J 2 bases, with 12 bases left between them. The CDR3 is 13 amino acids. The germline V gene encodes CDR1 MNHEY and CDR2 SVGAGI. In DNA, the CDR3 is TGTGCCAGCGGGCGAGGGGGGAACTATGGCTACACCTTC. Protein product: CASGRGGNYGYTF.

This rearrangement joins TRBV11-2 to TRBJ2-7, with TRBD1 identical over 7 bases. This CDR3 has 11 residues. V shed 8 bases, J shed 2 bases, and the junction held 0 bases outside the gene matches. CDR1 SGHAT and CDR2 FQNNGV come from the germline V gene. CDR3 DNA sequence: TGTGCCAGCCAGGGGGCCTACGAGCAGTACTTC. This gives the protein CASQGAYEQYF.

This chain links TRBV6-5 with TRBJ2-2; D not resolved. Trimming left V 8 bases short and J 2 bases short, with 12 bases between. The CDR3 has 14 amino acids. The germline gives CDR1 MNHEY, CDR2 SVGAGI. This chain's CDR3 is CASLRTVNTGELFF. The CDR3 nucleotides are TGTGCCAGCCTTCGTACAGTAAACACCGGGGAGCTGTTTTTT.

In this sample, this clone turned up a few times. The chain uses TRBV5-5 and TRBJ1-2; 8 bases agree with TRBD1. The trim removed 2 bases at V and 8 bases at J, leaving 17 bases unmatched. CDR3 length: 17 residues. Per the germline V gene, CDR1 is SGHKS and CDR2 is YYEKEE (reference sequence). The CDR3: CASSFLGQGAERSGYTF. The CDR3, as DNA: TGTGCCAGCAGCTTTCTCGGGCAGGGGGCCGAGCGTTCCGGCTACACCTTC.

This chain connects TRBV29-1 to TRBJ2-5; D is possibly TRBD1 (5 bases). CDR1 SQVTM and CDR2 ANQGSEA come from the germline V gene. CDR3 length: 12 amino acids. V was shortened by 6 bases and J by 2 bases, with 10 bases between the two germline ends. CDR3 protein: CSVVKGQETQYF. DNA of the CDR3: TGCAGCGTAGTAAAGGGGCAAGAGACCCAGTACTTC.

The chain couples TRBV29-1 to TRBJ2-6, with D possibly being TRBD1 or TRBD2 (6 bases each). The ends were cut back, 4 bases at V and 0 bases at J, with 13 bases in the middle. Germline lookup yields CDR1 SQVTM and CDR2 ANQGSEA. The CDR3 length is 16 residues. CDR3 amino acids: CSVARGLSSGANVLTF. CDR3 sequence (DNA): TGCAGCGTTGCCAGGGGACTGAGCTCTGGGGCCAACGTCCTGACTTTC.

This CDR3 is CASSLVGAADTEAFF. The CDR3 coding sequence is TGTGCCAGCAGCTTAGTTGGGGCGGCGGACACTGAAGCTTTCTTT. The rearrangement links TRBV7-2 to TRBJ1-1; maybe TRBD1 (5 bases). Per the germline V gene, CDR1 is SGHTA and CDR2 is FQGNSA. With 1 base removed from V and 3 bases from J, the gap between germline ends came to 12 bases. The CDR3 runs 15 residues.